The 31 T cell receptor beta chains in this list originate from one sample, sequenced in a study of blood T cell repertoires in COVID-19. Using immunoSEQ multiplex PCR, the repertoire was profiled, and TCRdb retains in-frame clones only, with some absent. The table has some 180,000 clones, roughly 78% seen once. Input material: peripheral blood. The receptors shown here come from a woman aged 80 or over with active or convalescent COVID-19.

The chain has TRBV4-1 and TRBJ2-5; 7 bases are shared with TRBD1. V gave up 4 bases and J gave up 2 bases; unmatched junction bases: 4. Germline values: CDR1 MGHRA, CDR2 YSYEKL. The CDR3 covers 14 residues. The CDR3 DNA is TGCGCCAGCAGCCCCCGACAGGGACAAGAGACCCAGTACTTC. Its protein is CASSPRQGQETQYF.

The chain joins TRBV19 to TRBJ1-6; TRBD1 matches 7 bases. The ends lost 6 bases at V and 4 bases at J; junction bases unmatched: 6. Germline V lookup: CDR1 LNHDA, CDR2 SQIVND (reference sequence). The length of the CDR3 is 15 residues. The CDR3 region has the DNA TGTGCCAGTAGGGCCAGGGGGGATTATAATTCACCCCTCCACTTT. It encodes CASRARGDYNSPLHF.

The V gene is TRBV6-6, the J gene TRBJ1-5; 7 nucleotides align to TRBD1. The V and J ends lost 5 bases and 7 bases, in that order; junction bases with no gene match: 5. The CDR3 loop spans 13 amino acids. Germline V CDR1 and CDR2: MNHNY, SVGAGI (reference sequence). The CDR3 reads CASSRQGHQPQHF. The DNA of the CDR3 is TGTGCCAGCAGTAGACAGGGACACCAGCCCCAGCATTTT.

The chain combines TRBV18 with TRBJ1-2, with TRBD1 identical over 8 bases. V gave up 6 bases and J gave up 1 base; unmatched junction bases: 13. CDR1 is KGHSH, CDR2 LQKENI, per germline. The CDR3 is 17 residues long. The CDR3 region has the DNA TGTGCCAGCTCCCCAAGTGGCCCAGGGGGCTATAACTATGGCTACACCTTC. Encoded protein: CASSPSGPGGYNYGYTF.

CDR3 residues: CASSSDRGATATYEQYF. Written as DNA, the CDR3 is TGTGCCAGCAGCTCAGACAGGGGCGCTACTGCAACCTACGAGCAGTACTTC. The chain has TRBV7-8 and TRBJ2-7, with TRBD1 identical over 8 bases. Trimming at V came to 4 bases and at J to 2 bases, leaving 13 bases not matched to a gene. The CDR3 consists of 17 residues. CDR1 is SGHVS, CDR2 FQNEAQ, per germline. The full variable domain, completed using reference TRBV7-8 and TRBJ2-7, is GAGVSQSPRYKVAKRGQDVALRCDPISGHVSLFWYQQALGQGPEFLTYFQNEAQLDKSGLPSDRFFAERPEGSVSTLKIQRTQQEDSAVYLCASSSDRGATATYEQYFGPGTRLTVT.

The chain recombines TRBV5-4 with TRBJ1-3; TRBD1 might be the D (6 bases). Trimming shortened V by 0 bases and J by 3 bases, and 16 bases separated the two germline ends. The CDR3 length is 17 residues. Germline V gives CDR1 SGHNT, CDR2 YYREEE (reference sequence). The CDR3 protein is CASSLGPAGADGNTIYF. The CDR3, as DNA: TGTGCCAGCAGCTTGGGTCCGGCGGGGGCTGATGGAAACACCATATATTTT.

J is TRBJ2-1 and V is TRBV4-3; the D gene is possibly TRBD2 (8 bases). The CDR3 is 17 amino acids. The V gene lost 4 bases and the J gene lost 6 bases, with 22 bases spanning the gap. The germline V gene has CDR1 LGHNA and CDR2 YSLEER. CDR3 in amino acids: CASSPSGGQWGANEQFF. CDR3 sequence (DNA): TGCGCCAGCAGCCCAAGCGGGGGACAGTGGGGGGCCAATGAGCAGTTCTTC.

In this sample, this clone turned up a few times. The chain couples TRBV5-1 to TRBJ2-3; TRBD2 agrees at 9 bases. This CDR3 has 16 amino acids. The germline V gene has CDR1 SGHRS and CDR2 YFSETQ. The junction had 6 bases not matched to a gene; V was cut back by 0 bases and J by 4 bases. The CDR3 here is CASSLGIAGVSDTQYF. CDR3 nucleotides: TGCGCCAGCAGCTTGGGGATAGCGGGGGTGTCAGATACGCAGTATTTT.

In its sample, this clone was seen a few times. This chain links TRBV11-2 with TRBJ2-7; 9 bases are a match to TRBD1. Germline trimming cut 0 bases from V and 6 bases from J; bases unmatched to any gene: 18. The CDR3 loop spans 19 amino acids. Germline V CDR1 and CDR2: SGHAT, FQNNGV. DNA for the CDR3: TGTGCCAGCAGCTTAGATGCCCGGTTAGTTGGGACAGGGTATACCGAGCAGTACTTC. This translates into CASSLDARLVGTGYTEQYF.

The J gene is TRBJ2-1, the V gene TRBV2; 7 bases match TRBD1. This CDR3 spans 13 amino acids. The V and J ends lost 10 bases and 0 bases, in that order; junction bases with no gene match: 3. CDR1 and CDR2 from the germline V gene are SNHLY and FYNNEI. CDR3 loop: CATQGSSYNEQFF. The CDR3 nucleotides are TGTGCCACACAGGGGAGCTCCTACAATGAGCAGTTCTTC.

This chain links TRBV18 with TRBJ1-3, with D unresolved. CDR1 and CDR2 from the germline V gene are KGHSH and LQKENI. The V and J ends lost 0 bases and 2 bases respectively, with 8 bases between them. This CDR3 is 15 amino acids long. As DNA, the CDR3 is TGTGCCAGCTCACCACCGAGCGAGACTGGAAACACCATATATTTT. It is translated as CASSPPSETGNTIYF.

The chain couples TRBV7-2 to TRBJ2-1, with 7 bases identical to TRBD1. CDR1 and CDR2 (germline): SGHTA, FQGNSA. The CDR3 consists of 16 residues. Trimming removed 4 bases from V and 7 bases from J; junction bases left unmatched: 13. The DNA for the CDR3 is TGTGCCAGCAGCTCTGTAGCCGGGACAGTAATTAATGAGCAGTTCTTC. It is translated as CASSSVAGTVINEQFF.

This chain connects TRBV6-5 to TRBJ1-6; D is ambiguous. Germline assignment: CDR1 MNHEY and CDR2 SVGAGI. The CDR3 covers 12 residues. V lost 6 bases and J 10 bases, leaving 10 bases between the germline ends. CDR3 protein: CASSDVGSPLHF. The CDR3 region has the DNA TGTGCCAGCAGCGACGTCGGGTCACCCCTCCACTTT.

This chain connects TRBV18 to TRBJ2-7; D ambiguous. This CDR3 has 15 residues. V shed 3 bases and J shed 5 bases, with 17 bases lying between them. Germline loops: CDR1 KGHSH, CDR2 LQKENI. The CDR3 nucleotides are TGTGCCAGCTCACCTACGAGCGTCTTAATCCACGAGCAGTACTTC. Residues: CASSPTSVLIHEQYF.

This clone was seen once. The V call is TRBV7-9, the J call TRBJ2-3; tentatively, D is TRBD2 (6 bases). Trimming cost V 7 bases and J 4 bases, with 12 bases left between them. CDR1 and CDR2 (germline): SEHNR, FQNEAQ (reference sequence). CDR3 length: 13 residues. CDR3 residues: CASTGSLADTQYF. The CDR3 DNA follows: TGTGCCAGCACCGGGAGCCTGGCAGATACGCAGTATTTT.

The gene calls are TRBV6-6 and TRBJ2-7, with 7 bases aligning to TRBD1. The V gene end was trimmed by 1 base and the J gene end by 3 bases; junction bases not matched to a gene: 3. Germline V gene data show CDR1 as MNHNY and CDR2 as SVGAGI (reference sequence). This CDR3 is built from 14 residues. The CDR3 DNA reads as TGTGCCAGCAGTTACTATCCAGGGGGCTACGAGCAGTACTTC. It encodes CASSYYPGGYEQYF.

This clone occurred a few times. The chain uses TRBV7-9 and TRBJ2-7; 8 bases align to TRBD1. Germline assignment: CDR1 SEHNR and CDR2 FQNEAQ (reference sequence). The CDR3 contains 18 residues. V was clipped by 0 bases and J by 1 base; unmatched bases: 11. The CDR3 DNA follows: TGTGCCAGCAGCTTAGCCGTGACAGGGGTCCCTCAATCCTACGAGCAGTACTTC. This gives the protein CASSLAVTGVPQSYEQYF.

The gene calls are TRBV19 and TRBJ1-4, with 7 bases that match TRBD1. The CDR3 is 15 amino acids. Germline lookup yields CDR1 LNHDA and CDR2 SQIVND (reference sequence). V shed 3 bases, J shed 8 bases, and the junction held 9 bases outside the gene matches. The CDR3 DNA sequence: TGTGCCAGTAGTATCAGACAGGGTGTGAGGGAAAAACTGTTTTTT. Its translation: CASSIRQGVREKLFF.

The genes are TRBV6-1 and TRBJ2-1, with D tentatively TRBD1 (6 bases). Trimming pared 3 bases from V and 6 bases from J, leaving 15 bases between. This CDR3 contains 15 residues. CDR1 and CDR2 from the germline V gene are MNHNS and SASEGT. The CDR3 protein is CASSDMLGQLNEQFF. The CDR3 DNA follows: TGTGCCAGCAGTGATATGTTAGGACAGCTCAATGAGCAGTTCTTC.

This sequence joins TRBV10-1 and TRBJ2-7; possibly TRBD2 for D (5 bases). This CDR3 is built from 14 residues. Trimming left V 0 bases short and J 0 bases short, with 6 bases between. Germline V gene lookup returns CDR1 WNHNN and CDR2 SYGVQD (reference sequence). In DNA form, the CDR3 reads TGCGCCAGCAGTGAGTCCGGGGTCTCCTACGAGCAGTACTTC. As protein: CASSESGVSYEQYF.

The chain couples TRBV3-1 (or the pseudogene TRBV3-2) to TRBJ1-2, with TRBD1 matching over 7 bases. The V segment lost 4 bases and the J segment 2 bases; nucleotides outside the gene matches: 7. The V gene's germline CDR1 is LGHDT and CDR2 YNNKEL (reference sequence). The CDR3 contains 15 residues. Here the CDR3 reads CASSRGGGENYGYTF. In nucleotides, the CDR3 is TGTGCCAGCAGCCGAGGGGGCGGGGAAAACTATGGCTACACCTTC.

The CDR3 sequence: CASSYTSNHEQYF. DNA for the CDR3: TGTGCCAGCAGTTACACTAGCAACCACGAGCAGTACTTC. V gene TRBV6-5 combines with J gene TRBJ2-7, with D tentatively TRBD2 (6 bases). This CDR3 comprises 13 residues. Germline CDR1 MNHEY, CDR2 SVGAGI. The V end was cut by 2 bases, the J end by 5 bases, with 10 bases between.

This clone appeared a few times. The V and J genes are TRBV5-5 and TRBJ1-1; 7 positions agree with TRBD1. Losses at the gene ends were 0 bases for V and 4 bases for J; bases not matched to a gene: 3. The germline V gene encodes CDR1 SGHKS and CDR2 YYEKEE (reference sequence). The CDR3 is made up of 14 amino acids. CDR3 region: CASSLEGASTEAFF. The CDR3 DNA reads TGTGCCAGCAGCTTGGAGGGGGCGAGCACTGAAGCTTTCTTT.

This clone turned up a few times. The V call is TRBV7-8, the J call TRBJ2-3, with D maybe TRBD2 (6 bases). V lost 0 bases and J lost 1, with 17 bases in between. The V gene's germline CDR1 is SGHVS and CDR2 FQNEAQ. The CDR3 extends over 18 amino acids. In DNA, the CDR3 is TGTGCCAGCAGCTTAGCAGGAGGGCTAGCGAGACGCACAGATACGCAGTATTTT. Protein: CASSLAGGLARRTDTQYF.

The chain combines TRBV5-1 with TRBJ2-7; 8 bases map to TRBD1. The CDR3 consists of 14 residues. The trim removed 7 bases at V and 0 bases at J, leaving 6 bases unmatched. Germline-derived CDR1 and CDR2 are SGHRS and YFSETQ. DNA for the CDR3: TGCGCCAGCCACGCAGGGACAGGCTCCTACGAGCAGTACTTC. It translates to CASHAGTGSYEQYF.

This sequence joins TRBV5-1 and TRBJ2-5; 11 bases are a match to TRBD1. V trimming: 0 bases; J trimming: 2 bases; junction bases outside the gene matches: 3. CDR3 length equals 16 residues. Germline CDR1 SGHRS, CDR2 YFSETQ. CDR3 DNA sequence: TGCGCCAGCAGCTTGGCCGGGACAGGGGGACAAGAGACCCAGTACTTC. It is translated as CASSLAGTGGQETQYF.

The chain links TRBV7-9 to TRBJ1-2; TRBD1 matches 7 bases. Germline V gives CDR1 SEHNR, CDR2 FQNEAQ (reference sequence). Trimming removed 5 bases from V and 3 bases from J; junction bases left unmatched: 6. The CDR3 length is 14 residues. CDR3 DNA: TGTGCCAGCAGCGACCGACAGGGCGACTATGGCTACACCTTC. Translation: CASSDRQGDYGYTF.

This chain connects TRBV28 to TRBJ2-1; 9 bases map to TRBD2. CDR3 size: 15 residues. Germline V gives CDR1 MDHEN, CDR2 SYDVKM. Germline trimming cut 4 bases from V and 9 bases from J; bases unmatched to any gene: 10. The CDR3, as DNA: TGTGCCAGCAGTTCCCCCGGCGGGGGGGCGTTTGAGCAGTTCTTC. It translates to CASSSPGGGAFEQFF.

The chain uses TRBV29-1 and TRBJ2-5; 8 bases are shared with TRBD1. J gave up 7 bases and V 7 bases, and 14 bases lay outside the gene matches. This CDR3 is 14 amino acids long. From germline, CDR1 is SQVTM and CDR2 ANQGSEA. The CDR3 loop reads CSGGAGGEYGTQYF. The CDR3 DNA sequence: TGCAGCGGGGGGGCAGGGGGCGAATATGGGACCCAGTACTTC. The full variable domain, completed using reference TRBV29-1 and TRBJ2-5, is SAVISQKPSRDICQRGTSLTIQCQVDSQVTMMFWYRQQPGQSLTLIATANQGSEATYESGFVIDKFPISRPNLTFSTLTVSNMSPEDSSIYLCSGGAGGEYGTQYFGPGTRLLVL.

V and J are TRBV27 and TRBJ2-1, with 7 bases matching TRBD1. Trimming at V came to 3 bases and at J to 8 bases, leaving 10 bases not matched to a gene. Germline V gene lookup returns CDR1 MNHEY and CDR2 SMNVEV (reference sequence). This CDR3 has 15 residues. The CDR3 sequence is CASSFSAGGYYEQFF. CDR3 bases: TGTGCCAGCAGTTTCTCGGCAGGGGGATATTATGAGCAGTTCTTC.

The table lists this clone with a count of one. CDR3: CASSLGLAGTDEQFF. DNA of the CDR3: TGTGCCAGCTCGCTGGGACTAGCGGGGACGGATGAGCAGTTCTTC. J is TRBJ2-1 and V is TRBV18, with 13 bases matching TRBD2. The CDR3 has 15 residues. Per germline, CDR1 KGHSH and CDR2 LQKENI. Trimming at V came to 6 bases and at J to 8 bases, leaving 7 bases not matched to a gene.